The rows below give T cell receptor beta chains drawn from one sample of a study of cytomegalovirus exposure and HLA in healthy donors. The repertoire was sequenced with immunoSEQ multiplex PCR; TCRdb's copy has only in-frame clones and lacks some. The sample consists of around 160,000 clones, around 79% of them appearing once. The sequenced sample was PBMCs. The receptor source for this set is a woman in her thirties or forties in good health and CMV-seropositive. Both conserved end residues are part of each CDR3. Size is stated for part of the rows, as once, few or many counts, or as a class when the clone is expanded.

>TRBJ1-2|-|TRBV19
CASSSPRGRIYGYTF
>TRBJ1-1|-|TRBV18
CASSQLQANTEAFF
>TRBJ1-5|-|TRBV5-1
CASSAGTGENQPQHF
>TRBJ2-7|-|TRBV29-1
CSARESYEQYF
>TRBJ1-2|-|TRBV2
CASRTTGAYAYGYTF
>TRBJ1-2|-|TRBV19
CASSIENLDRPNYGYTF
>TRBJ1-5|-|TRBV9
CASSTGQSNQPQHF
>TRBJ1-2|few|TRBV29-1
CSVVQGQNGYTF
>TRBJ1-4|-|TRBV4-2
CASSQALGGSTNEKLFF
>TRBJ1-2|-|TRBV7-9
CASRGGQNNYGYTF
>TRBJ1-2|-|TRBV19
CASSPRGDGYTF
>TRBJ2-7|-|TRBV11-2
CASSPGPEGSYEQYF
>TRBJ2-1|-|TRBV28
CASSPSGPYNEQFF
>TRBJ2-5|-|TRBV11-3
CASSRGPAETQYF
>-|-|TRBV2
CASSGLAGAEQYF
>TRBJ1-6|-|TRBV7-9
CASSLEGANSPLHF
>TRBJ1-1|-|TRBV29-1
CSVQQGGGNTEAFF
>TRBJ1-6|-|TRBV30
CAWGRGLNSPLHF
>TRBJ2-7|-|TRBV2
CASGTGTHEQYF
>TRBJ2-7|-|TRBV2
CASSSLASSSYEQYF
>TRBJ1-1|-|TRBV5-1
CASSLAAGTGREAFF
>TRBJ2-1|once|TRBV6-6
CASSQTGGSYNEQFF
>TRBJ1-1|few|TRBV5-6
CASSRARVYTEAFF